This T cell receptor (beta chain) was captured in a study of blood T cell repertoires in COVID-19 (dated by TCRdb to 2020 to 2022). Looking at the study overall: The collaborator samples originated in the United States, Italy and Spain and spanned the acute and convalescent phases of COVID-19. The repertoires were made available in a free public database intended to serve as a resource for research on the immune response to SARS-CoV-2. Sample metadata almost always included a de-identified subject ID, COVID-19 status, age in years and sex. The dataset comprised deeply sampled blood TCRbeta repertoires from subjects exposed to, actively infected with, or recovered from COVID-19. Samples came from the ongoing ImmuneRACE study (first 160 participants) plus 1,254 subjects from 6 global collaborators. The prospective study material was composed of cDNA or gDNA derived from T cells, B-cell-depleted T cells, or PBMCs. HLA class I and class II types, where available, came from metadata supplied by the sample provider rather than from assay-based typing.

TCRbeta CDR3 regions were amplified from genomic DNA using the immunoSEQ Assay, a bias-controlled multiplex PCR. In the authors' own workflow: The number of nucleated cells in each sample was estimated from the amplification of reference gene primers within the assay. Sequence reads were collapsed and filtered to measure the absolute abundance of every unique TCRbeta CDR3 rearrangement. For each sample, productive Simpson clonality was calculated by taking the square root of Simpson's diversity index across productive rearrangements. Here the immuneACCESS table is served through TCRdb, limited to in-frame sequences with V and J called. Missing clones are a known gap in these copies; in checked studies unresolved V genes cover under half, and the rest lacks a known reason. D and trimming come from the DNA, and the V and J calls and clone size come from that table. The sample table records a few hundred thousand clones; roughly 90% of these occur just once. In total, the top ten clones hold 10% to 12% of the sample.

The research as a whole found: The amount of clinical and demographic metadata varied by source and participant and was provided uncurated.

Notes on this clone: Its antigen is not yet known. No much larger clonotype is one base removed from it; base qualities were not supplied.

Including cysteine and phenylalanine, the CDR3 has 14 amino acids. The retained sequence is limited to the CDR3, 42 bases, with the frame set at the first base. CDR1 and CDR2, per the germline V gene, are MNHEY and SVGAGI. Trimming takes 6 bases off V and 8 bases off J; junction bases not matched to a gene: 9. One collaborating source in Seattle enrolled patients while the patients were actively infected and followed the patients over time throughout the course of disease. Collaborating institutions collected whole blood in K2EDTA tubes following their own protocols. Collaborator samples were shipped for TCRbeta analysis as frozen whole blood, isolated PBMCs, or DNA extracted from either sample type.

The chain is made from TRBV6-5 and TRBJ2-1, with 8 bases matching TRBD2. Sequenced input: peripheral blood. This TCR was sampled from a woman aged 25 to 45 with COVID-19, enrolled during active disease. CDR3 protein: CASSPSGSFDEQFF. At the DNA level, the sequence is TGTGCCAGCAGCCCCAGCGGGAGCTTCGATGAGCAGTTCTTC.